The 11 T cell receptor beta chains reported below all come from one sample, sequenced in a study of cytomegalovirus exposure and HLA in healthy donors. The PCR employed 60 Vbeta primers together with 13 Jbeta primers. TCRdb's table, derived via immunoSEQ multiplex PCR, lists solely in-frame clones and lacks some. The sample holds more than 75,000 clones; roughly 78% are singletons and the top ten take more than 2%. The sample consisted of PBMCs. These receptors were obtained from a man aged 25-45 years in good health and CMV-seronegative.

The J gene is TRBJ1-2, the V gene TRBV5-5; possible D gene TRBD1, 6 bases. The CDR3 is 15 amino acids. From germline, CDR1 is SGHKS and CDR2 YYEKEE (reference sequence). Trimming removed 0 bases at V and 1 base at J, with 10 bases between. Written as DNA, the CDR3 is TGTGCCAGCAGCTTGGCAGGGGATGATAACTATGGCTACACCTTC. Amino acid sequence: CASSLAGDDNYGYTF.

The rearrangement links TRBV29-1 to TRBJ2-7, with 10 bases fitting TRBD1. Germline CDR1 is SQVTM and CDR2 is ANQGSEA. J was trimmed by 3 bases and V by 4 bases; bases with no gene match: 12. The CDR3 spans 16 residues. CDR3 residues: CSVGGTGALRGYEQYF. The CDR3 DNA reads TGCAGCGTTGGGGGGACAGGGGCCCTAAGGGGCTACGAGCAGTACTTC.

Comment on this clone: Distinct nucleotide sequences in the sample also encode this CDR3. This chain connects TRBV25-1 to TRBJ2-7; D gene ambiguous. The V gene's germline CDR1 is MGHDK and CDR2 SYGVNS. With 4 bases removed from V and 4 bases from J, the gap between germline ends came to 5 bases. The CDR3 extends over 11 amino acids. The CDR3 region has the DNA TGTGCCAGCAGTGGAGGTTACGAGCAGTACTTC. It codes for CASSGGYEQYF.

The V call is TRBV4-3, the J call TRBJ1-1; 10 bases align to TRBD1. Germline V lookup: CDR1 LGHNA, CDR2 YSLEER. V was clipped by 4 bases and J by 5 bases; unmatched bases: 4. The CDR3 runs to 14 residues. In nucleotides, the CDR3 is TGCGCCAGCAGCCGGGGGACAGGGGTAACTGAAGCTTTCTTT. Translation: CASSRGTGVTEAFF.

The chain employs TRBV30 and TRBJ1-5; the D is unclear. The CDR3 is made up of 13 amino acids. In germline, CDR1 is GTSNPN, CDR2 SVGIG (reference sequence). Trimming pared 3 bases from V and 8 bases from J, leaving 14 bases between. In DNA, the CDR3 is TGTGCCTGGAGCGGCAGTGACTTGGAGCCCCAGCATTTT. As protein: CAWSGSDLEPQHF.

J is TRBJ2-2 and V is TRBV6-1; D is ambiguous. V was trimmed by 8 bases and J by 6 bases, leaving 7 bases between them. The CDR3 runs to 11 residues. Germline loops: CDR1 MNHNS, CDR2 SASEGT. CDR3 region: CASGPAGELFF. CDR3 DNA sequence: TGTGCCAGCGGCCCCGCCGGGGAGCTGTTTTTT.

The V and J genes are TRBV6-1 and TRBJ2-5; the D gene is possibly TRBD1 (6 bases). The end of the DNA aligns better with TRBJ2-7, so the J call may be wrong. The germline V gene encodes CDR1 MNHNS and CDR2 SASEGT. CDR3 length: 12 residues. CDR3 region: CASRAPRGEQYF. The CDR3 coding sequence is TGTGCCAGCAGGGCCCCCAGGGGCGAGCAGTACTTC.

As to this clone: An end of the junction differs from the germline gene, which may be a read error. Here the CDR3 reads CASSMTGFKVF. CDR3 DNA: TGTGCCAGCAGTATGACAGGGTTTAAAGTCTTC. This chain links TRBV2 with TRBJ2-7; 7 nucleotides agree with TRBD1. The germline CDR1 and CDR2 sequences are SNHLY and FYNNEI. This CDR3 region has 11 residues. The full variable domain, with the rest looked up from reference TRBV2 and TRBJ2-7, is EPEVTQTPSHQVTQMGQEVILRCVPISNHLYFYWYRQILGQKVEFLVSFYNNEISEKSEIFDDQFSVERPDGSNFTLKIRSTKLEDSAMYFCASSMTGFKVFGPGTRLTVT.

This chain links TRBV13 with TRBJ1-3; unclear D gene. Germline V gives CDR1 PRHDT, CDR2 FYEKMQ (reference sequence). The V and J ends lost 4 bases and 0 bases respectively, with 10 bases between them. This CDR3 is 15 amino acids long. CDR3 DNA: TGTGCCAGCAGCTCCCCCTCAGTCTCTGGAAACACCATATATTTT. This encodes CASSSPSVSGNTIYF.

This sequence joins TRBV19 and TRBJ2-3; 13 bases line up with TRBD2. The V gene end was trimmed by 0 bases and the J gene end by 6 bases; junction bases not matched to a gene: 12. The length of the CDR3 is 19 residues. CDR1 is LNHDA, CDR2 SQIVND, per germline (reference sequence). The CDR3 sequence: CASSIDHLLAGGPGDTQYF. The CDR3 DNA sequence: TGTGCCAGTAGTATAGATCATCTACTAGCGGGAGGGCCGGGGGATACGCAGTATTTT.

The V call is TRBV5-4, the J call TRBJ2-7; D is perhaps TRBD2 (6 bases). The CDR3 contains 18 residues. The germline V and J ends were trimmed by 2 bases and 2 bases, with 23 bases remaining between them. Germline V gene sequence: CDR1 SGHNT, CDR2 YYREEE (reference sequence). The chain's CDR3 is CASSFGKGPPGSAYEQYF. The DNA of the CDR3 is TGTGCCAGCAGCTTCGGTAAGGGGCCCCCCGGGAGTGCCTACGAGCAGTACTTC.